Below, 27 T cell receptor beta chains from the same sample are listed, as sequenced in a study of T cells in Graves' hyperthyroidism and ophthalmopathy (dated by TCRdb to about 2019). The library was made by multiplex PCR. Sequencing relied on an Illumina HiSeq 2000. Amplification of TCR beta CDR3 regions was carried out from RNA transcripts. For the first round of RT-PCR on the TCR CDR3, the HTBI primer set was used together with the Qiagen OneStep RT-PCR kit. TCRdb reran the public reads through fastp at Q25 and MiXCR, keeping productive beta chains. Rows are combined by CDR3 protein, so each entry shows the most common genes and DNA. The sample profile shows hundreds of thousands of distinct CDR3 sequences; around 24% of them were found once. The ten largest make up under 40% of the sample. The sequencing input was blood. These receptors were obtained from a woman between 35 and 50 years old with Graves' ophthalmopathy.

This clonotype was seen ten or more times. The chain employs TRBV6-5 and TRBJ2-7, with 14 bases that match TRBD2. The CDR3 covers 14 residues. The junction had 6 bases not matched to a gene; V was cut back by 8 bases and J by 6 bases. Germline lookup yields CDR1 MNHEY and CDR2 SVGAGI. The CDR3 loop reads CASGTSGSSAEQYF. CDR3 nucleotide sequence: TGTGCCAGCGGGACTAGCGGGAGTTCCGCCGAGCAGTACTTC.

In this sample, this clonotype turned up many times. The J gene is TRBJ2-5, the V gene TRBV2; D gene uncertain. The V end lost 6 bases, the J end lost 5 bases, and 16 bases lay between the germline ends. Germline V lookup: CDR1 SNHLY, CDR2 FYNNEI. The CDR3 loop spans 14 amino acids. The CDR3 reads CASSHTGPPETQYF. The CDR3 DNA is TGTGCCAGCAGCCATACCGGACCCCCGGAGACCCAGTACTTC.

This clonotype was observed at least ten times. The CDR3 protein is CASSNPGGTAKNIQYF. The DNA of the CDR3 is TGTGCCAGCAGCAATCCAGGGGGCACGGCCAAAAACATTCAGTACTTC. The chain has TRBV7-6 and TRBJ2-4; 8 nucleotides agree with TRBD1. Trimming removed 5 bases from V and 1 base from J; junction bases left unmatched: 7. CDR3 size: 16 residues. CDR1 and CDR2 from the germline V gene are SGHVS and FNYEAQ.

Worth noting for this clonotype: A clone one base away is much larger, so this may be a read error. The chain uses TRBV28 and TRBJ2-7; 7 bases are a match to TRBD2. The CDR3 length is 11 residues. The germline gives CDR1 MDHEN, CDR2 SYDVKM. The ends lost 5 bases at V and 6 bases at J; junction bases unmatched: 1. CDR3 protein: CASSGGGEQYF. In DNA, the CDR3 is TGTGCCAGCAGTGGGGGGGGCGAGCAGTACTTC.

The rearrangement links TRBV7-3 to TRBJ2-7; the match to TRBD2 covers 8 bases. Trimming at V came to 5 bases and at J to 4 bases, leaving 13 bases not matched to a gene. There are 16 residues in the CDR3. Germline V lookup: CDR1 SGHTA, CDR2 FQGTGA. CDR3 sequence: CASSPEGVGGDYEQYF. The DNA for the CDR3 is TGTGCCAGCAGCCCTGAGGGGGTCGGGGGGGATTACGAGCAGTACTTC.

V gene TRBV12-3 or TRBV12-4 combines with J gene TRBJ2-5; a possible D gene is TRBD1 (6 bases). The V end was cut by 1 base, the J end by 5 bases, with 8 bases between. The CDR3 spans 13 residues. CDR3 protein: CASSLGDRETQYF. CDR3 in DNA: TGTGCCAGCAGTTTAGGTGACAGGGAGACCCAGTACTTC.

This clonotype has ten or more counts. The junction does not match germline at one end; this may be a read error. This chain links TRBV5-1 with TRBJ1-2; D possibly corresponds to TRBD1 (6 bases). This CDR3 is 13 amino acids long. The germline CDR1 and CDR2 sequences are SGHRS and YFSETQ. CDR3 nucleotide sequence: TGTGCCAGCAGCCTCGGACAGAACTATGGCTACACCTTC. Translating gives CASSLGQNYGYTF.

With regard to this clonotype: A much larger clonotype is one base distant, so this may be a read error. It is likely a read error, because the conserved phenylalanine at the end of the CDR3 is missing. This chain links TRBV6-5 with TRBJ2-7; D uncertain. The CDR3 has 13 residues. Germline values: CDR1 MNHEY, CDR2 SVGAGI. With 3 bases removed from V and 3 bases from J, the gap between germline ends came to 9 bases. CDR3 amino acids: CASSYALFYEQYS. The CDR3 bases are TGTGCCAGCAGTTATGCCCTCTTCTACGAGCAGTACTCC.

V usage is TRBV7-3 and J usage is TRBJ2-2; either TRBD1 or TRBD2 may supply D (6 bases each). The germline CDR1 and CDR2 sequences are SGHTA and FQGTGA. The CDR3 consists of 14 residues. V lost 9 bases and J lost 4, with 15 bases in between. CDR3 sequence reads: CASRGQVSTGELFF. CDR3 nucleotides: TGTGCCAGTCGGGGGCAGGTTAGCACCGGGGAGCTGTTTTTT.

This clonotype was observed many times. This rearrangement joins TRBV28 to TRBJ2-7, with D uncertain. With 5 bases removed from V and 0 bases from J, the gap between germline ends came to 14 bases. There are 15 residues in the CDR3. Germline assignment: CDR1 MDHEN and CDR2 SYDVKM. CDR3 amino acids: CASSPPAPSSYEQYF. CDR3 sequence (DNA): TGTGCCAGCAGTCCCCCCGCACCCAGCTCCTACGAGCAGTACTTC.

This clonotype has a count of ten or more. The chain is built from TRBV7-8 and TRBJ1-2; no firm D call. The CDR3 consists of 11 residues. The germline V gene has CDR1 SGHVS and CDR2 FQNEAQ. V was pared by 5 bases and J by 5 bases, with 6 bases between. The CDR3 sequence is CASSPGYGYTF. The CDR3 DNA follows: TGTGCCAGCAGCCCGGGTTATGGCTACACCTTC.

This clonotype came up many times. The gene calls are TRBV7-2 and TRBJ2-2; TRBD1 matches at 11 bases. With V trimmed by 10 bases and J by 6 bases, 10 bases remained unmatched. Looked up from germline, CDR1 is SGHTA and CDR2 is FQGNSA. This CDR3 has 15 residues. Written as DNA, the CDR3 is TGTGCCACCCGCCCGGGACAGGGGGTTTCCGGGGAGCTGTTTTTT. Encoded protein: CATRPGQGVSGELFF. Variable domain in full (rest from reference TRBV7-2 and TRBJ2-2): GAGVSQSPSNKVTEKGKDVELRCDPISGHTALYWYRQSLGQGLEFLIYFQGNSAPDKSGLPSDRFSAERTGGSVSTLTIQRTQQEDSAVYLCATRPGQGVSGELFFGEGSRLTVL.

CDR3 bases: TGTGCCAGCAGTATGGGAGGTTTAGAGACCCAGTACTTC. Its translation is CASSMGGLETQYF. The chain carries TRBV27 and TRBJ2-5, with D possibly matching TRBD2 (6 bases). From germline, CDR1 is MNHEY and CDR2 SMNVEV (reference sequence). V shed 5 bases and J shed 4 bases, with 11 bases lying between them. CDR3 size: 13 residues.

This clonotype occurred many times. V is TRBV7-8 and J is TRBJ1-1, with TRBD1 matching over 7 bases. This CDR3 is 16 amino acids long. The V segment lost 1 base and the J segment 2 bases; nucleotides outside the gene matches: 7. CDR1 and CDR2 from the germline V gene are SGHVS and FQNEAQ. CDR3 bases: TGTGCCAGCAGCTTAGTCCCCGGGACAGCCAACACTGAAGCTTTCTTT. Encoded protein: CASSLVPGTANTEAFF.

This clonotype was detected ten times or more. In nucleotides, the CDR3 is TGTGCCAGCAGTTCATCAGGGGGCGCAGGTCAGCCCCAGCATTTT. It yields the protein CASSSSGGAGQPQHF. This sequence joins TRBV28 and TRBJ1-5; 8 bases map to TRBD1. The CDR3 consists of 15 residues. Germline trimming cut 4 bases from V and 6 bases from J; bases unmatched to any gene: 8. Germline assignment: CDR1 MDHEN and CDR2 SYDVKM.

This clonotype was counted ten times or more. The rearrangement links TRBV28 to TRBJ2-4; D tentatively reads TRBD1 or TRBD2 (7 bases each). The CDR3 is 17 amino acids. The germline gives CDR1 MDHEN, CDR2 SYDVKM. Trimming removed 6 bases from V and 2 bases from J, with 20 bases in between. The CDR3 region is CASRDAGGDKSKNIQYF. DNA of the CDR3: TGTGCCAGCAGAGATGCAGGGGGGGACAAATCCAAAAACATTCAGTACTTC. Together with reference TRBV28 and TRBJ2-4, the CDR3 gives the full variable domain: DVKVTQSSRYLVKRTGEKVFLECVQDMDHENMFWYRQDPGLGLRLIYFSYDVKMKEKGDIPEGYSVSREKKERFSLILESASTNQTSMYLCASRDAGGDKSKNIQYFGAGTRLSVL.

The rearrangement links TRBV6-1 to TRBJ1-1; no clear D gene. The CDR3 consists of 16 residues. V shed 1 base and J shed 2 bases, with 14 bases lying between them. The germline CDR1 and CDR2 sequences are MNHNS and SASEGT. The CDR3 loop is CASSEGWAAINTEAFF. CDR3 bases: TGTGCCAGCAGTGAAGGGTGGGCAGCCATAAACACTGAAGCTTTCTTT.

This clonotype was recorded at least ten times. This rearrangement joins TRBV12-3 or TRBV12-4 to TRBJ2-5; possible D gene TRBD1, 6 bases. Trimming stripped 7 bases from V and 5 bases from J, with 11 bases between. CDR3 size: 12 residues. The CDR3 protein is CASNLTGETQYF. CDR3 DNA: TGTGCCAGCAACCTAACAGGGGAGACCCAGTACTTC.

This clonotype was found many times. The chain employs TRBV30 and TRBJ2-2, with 8 bases lining up with TRBD2. This CDR3 has 14 residues. V gave up 2 bases and J gave up 4 bases; unmatched junction bases: 3. The germline CDR1 and CDR2 sequences are GTSNPN and SVGIG (reference sequence). CDR3 sequence: CAWSTSGLTGELFF. Here the CDR3 DNA reads TGTGCCTGGAGTACTAGCGGTCTCACCGGGGAGCTGTTTTTT.

This clonotype was counted ten times or more. V usage is TRBV30 and J usage is TRBJ1-1; D gene unclear. This CDR3 spans 14 amino acids. From germline, CDR1 is GTSNPN and CDR2 SVGIG (reference sequence). V was shortened by 0 bases and J by 1 base, with 9 bases between the two germline ends. The CDR3 DNA follows: TGTGCCTGGAGTGTTTGGTCGGCGAACACTGAAGCTTTCTTT. Protein: CAWSVWSANTEAFF.

This rearrangement joins TRBV15 to TRBJ2-5, with 9 bases matching TRBD1. This CDR3 is built from 16 residues. Germline CDR1 LNHNV, CDR2 YYDKDF (reference sequence). V shed 4 bases, J shed 1 base, and the junction held 7 bases outside the gene matches. The CDR3 nucleotides are TGTGCCACCAGCATGGACAGGGGTAAACCCCAAGAGACCCAGTACTTC. Translated, it gives CATSMDRGKPQETQYF.

This clonotype was seen ten or more times. The V call is TRBV5-1, the J call TRBJ2-7; D possibly matches TRBD1 or TRBD2 (5 bases each). The CDR3 is made up of 16 amino acids. V gave up 3 bases and J gave up 0 bases, with 16 bases separating them. Germline V gene data show CDR1 as SGHRS and CDR2 as YFSETQ. The CDR3: CASSWTPPGSSYEQYF. CDR3 coding DNA: TGCGCCAGCAGCTGGACCCCCCCAGGGAGCTCCTACGAGCAGTACTTC. The full variable domain, completed using reference TRBV5-1 and TRBJ2-7, is KAGVTQTPRYLIKTRGQQVTLSCSPISGHRSVSWYQQTPGQGLQFLFEYFSETQRNKGNFPGRFSGRQFSNSRSEMNVSTLELGDSALYLCASSWTPPGSSYEQYFGPGTRLTVT.

This clonotype came up many times. With a much larger clone just one base away, this may be a read error. The chain recombines TRBV12-3 or TRBV12-4 with TRBJ1-1; no firm D call. The CDR3 consists of 14 residues. Trimming shortened V by 7 bases and J by 1 base, and 13 bases separated the two germline ends. This CDR3 is CASKTPGENTEAFF. The CDR3 coding sequence is TGTGCCAGCAAGACCCCCGGGGAGAACACTGAAGCTTTCTTT.

This clonotype was seen ten or more times. The V gene is TRBV10-3, the J gene TRBJ2-5, with D possibly matching TRBD2 (6 bases). Germline-derived CDR1 and CDR2 are ENHRY and SYGVKD. This CDR3 spans 16 amino acids. V lost 5 bases and J 5 bases, leaving 21 bases between the germline ends. CDR3 bases: TGTGCCATCAGTACCTATTGGCGGGGCGCCCCGGAGACCCAGTACTTC. This codes for CAISTYWRGAPETQYF.

This clonotype came up many times. This chain joins TRBV27 and TRBJ1-1, with D unclear. Germline loops: CDR1 MNHEY, CDR2 SMNVEV (reference sequence). V was clipped by 5 bases and J by 5 bases, with 18 bases between them. The CDR3 covers 15 residues. CDR3 loop: CASSLVFGVGTEAFF. The CDR3 DNA reads as TGTGCCAGCAGTCTCGTCTTCGGAGTGGGGACTGAAGCTTTCTTT.

The chain joins TRBV7-8 to TRBJ1-5, with 8 bases that match TRBD1. This CDR3 contains 14 residues. Germline V gene sequence: CDR1 SGHVS, CDR2 FQNEAQ. The V segment lost 5 bases and the J segment 5 bases; nucleotides outside the gene matches: 5. CDR3 sequence (DNA): TGTGCCAGCAGCCCGGACAGGGTGCATCAGCCCCAGCATTTT. Translating gives CASSPDRVHQPQHF.

This clonotype occurred many times. The J gene is TRBJ1-1, the V gene TRBV6-1; D unclear. Between the trimmed V and J ends, which lost 1 base and 7 bases, there was a span of 10 bases. The CDR3 sequence is 13 residues long. Germline CDR1 and CDR2: MNHNS and SASEGT. The DNA for the CDR3 is TGTGCCAGCAGTGAAGGCAGCGCCCTTGAAGCTTTCTTT. This gives the protein CASSEGSALEAFF.